Below, 3 T cell receptor beta chains from the same sample are listed, as sequenced in a study of blood T cell repertoires in COVID-19. This table comes from immunoSEQ multiplex PCR, and its TCRdb copy is limited to in-frame clones, with some not included. Altogether 410,000 or so clones are present, about nine tenths being singletons, with the ten largest covering over 1.3%. The sample was peripheral blood. The receptors come from a woman in her twenties or thirties with active or convalescent COVID-19.

The chain couples TRBV6-5 to TRBJ1-2; D is unclear. This CDR3 comprises 12 residues. Germline V gene data show CDR1 as MNHEY and CDR2 as SVGAGI. Trimming stripped 7 bases from V and 6 bases from J, with 12 bases between. This CDR3 is CASKDWGDGYTF. The DNA of the CDR3 is TGTGCCAGCAAAGACTGGGGAGATGGCTACACCTTC.

V gene TRBV2 combines with J gene TRBJ2-3; possibly TRBD1 for D (6 bases). The germline V gene has CDR1 SNHLY and CDR2 FYNNEI. V lost 5 bases and J 2 bases, leaving 17 bases between the germline ends. The CDR3 consists of 16 residues. This CDR3 is CASSRSTGWDTDTQYF. As DNA, the CDR3 is TGTGCCAGCAGTAGAAGTACAGGGTGGGACACAGATACGCAGTATTTT.

The V call is TRBV28, the J call TRBJ1-2; D is unclear. Germline loops: CDR1 MDHEN, CDR2 SYDVKM. The CDR3 sequence is 12 residues long. V lost 3 bases to trimming and J lost 7 bases, with 9 bases between them. DNA for the CDR3: TGTGCCAGCAGTTTGGCAGAGGGTGGCTACACCTTC. Its translation is CASSLAEGGYTF.